This T cell receptor (beta chain) was profiled in a study of OX40 agonist ivuxolimab in advanced cancers. The overall study: Patients enrolled in dose escalation were diagnosed with hepatocellular carcinoma, melanoma, renal cell or head and neck cancer.

Of note for this clone: Its antigen remains unidentified.

Study-level results: Fewer expanded clones were found on average in CD4+ than in CD8+ T cells. Clonal expansion by week 6 occurred in CD4+ and CD8+ blood T cells (at 0.1 to 3.0 mg/kg).

Sequencing was performed with immunoSEQ multiplex PCR; in TCRdb, only in-frame clones are kept and a portion is missing. The sample lists tens of thousands of clones, around four fifths occurring once. This CDR3 is 14 amino acids long. The receptor comes from an adult with an advanced solid tumor such as melanoma, head and neck, liver or kidney cancer. This chain uses TRBV21-1 with TRBJ2-7; the table's D call TRBD1 went unverified against the DNA. TRBV21-1 corresponds to a pseudogene. The source was CD4+ or CD8+ T cells sorted from blood, collected in a trial of the OX40 agonist ivuxolimab. The chain's CDR3 is CASTQGREAYEQYF. The CDR3 DNA follows: TGTGCCAGCACACAGGGCAGGGAAGCCTACGAGCAGTACTTC.